The rows below give T cell receptor beta chains drawn from one sample of a study of cytomegalovirus exposure and HLA in healthy donors. TCRdb's table, derived via immunoSEQ multiplex PCR, lists solely in-frame clones and lacks some. This sample's table has tens of thousands of clones. Sequencing was performed on PBMCs. The origin of the receptors is a woman aged 55-69 years in good health and CMV-seronegative. CDR3s include the opening cysteine and the closing phenylalanine or tryptophan. Fields, in order: D gene, J gene, V gene, CDR3 protein, CDR3 DNA. D genes are given only for firm matches.

>NA|TRBJ1-2|TRBV10-3
CAIAGAAGYTF
TGTGCCATCGCGGGAGCGGCAGGCTACACCTTC
>NA|TRBJ2-3|TRBV6-5
CASSYGQSSKTDTQYF
TGTGCCAGCAGTTACGGACAGAGTAGTAAAACAGATACGCAGTATTTT
>NA|TRBJ2-3|TRBV6-5
CASSYQPTATDTQYF
TGTGCCAGCAGTTACCAACCGACAGCTACAGATACGCAGTATTTT
>NA|TRBJ2-5|TRBV19
CASSIGRGAWETQYF
TGTGCCAGTAGTATAGGTCGGGGGGCTTGGGAGACCCAGTACTTC
>TRBD2|TRBJ2-1|TRBV9
CASSGGLAVLYEQFF
TGTGCCAGCAGCGGGGGACTAGCGGTCTTATATGAGCAGTTCTTC
>NA|TRBJ1-6|TRBV11-2
CASSFIQDSYNSPLHF
TGTGCCAGCAGCTTTATACAGGACTCCTATAATTCACCCCTCCACTTT
>NA|TRBJ2-7|TRBV28
CASGKHDRPEQYF
TGTGCCAGCGGCAAACACGACAGGCCCGAGCAGTACTTC
>NA|TRBJ2-2|TRBV5-1
CASSLRTDTGELFF
TGCGCCAGCAGCTTGCGGACAGACACCGGGGAGCTGTTTTTT
>NA|TRBJ2-7|TRBV2
CASSEQAESSYEQYF
TGTGCCAGCAGTGAACAAGCGGAAAGCTCCTACGAGCAGTACTTC
>TRBD2|TRBJ2-5|TRBV15
CATSSPGLAGGRAFQETQYF
TGTGCCACCAGCAGCCCGGGACTAGCGGGAGGGAGGGCTTTCCAAGAGACCCAGTACTTC
>NA|TRBJ2-5|TRBV4-2
CASSQGLSSKETQYF
TGTGCCAGCAGCCAAGGCTTGTCTAGCAAAGAGACCCAGTACTTC
>TRBD1|TRBJ1-3|TRBV7-2
CATSDRAQNTIYF
TGTGCCACGTCGGACAGGGCCCAAAACACCATATATTTT
>NA|TRBJ1-5|TRBV15
CATRGGVDGNQPQHF
TGTGCCACCAGGGGAGGTGTTGACGGCAATCAGCCCCAGCATTTT
>TRBD1|TRBJ1-2|TRBV28
CASTTGGEGYGYTF
TGTGCCAGCACCACAGGGGGCGAAGGATATGGCTACACCTTC
>NA|TRBJ2-3|TRBV7-9
CASMAGLGTADTQYF
TGTGCCAGTATGGCGGGACTGGGAACCGCAGATACGCAGTATTTT
>TRBD1|TRBJ1-1|TRBV5-6
CASSSGTGGFTEAFF
TGTGCCAGCAGCTCGGGGACAGGGGGCTTCACTGAAGCTTTCTTT
>TRBD2|TRBJ2-1|TRBV5-1
CASRGGGRGNEQFF
TGCGCCAGCAGAGGTGGCGGGAGGGGGAATGAGCAGTTCTTC
>TRBD1|TRBJ1-4|TRBV5-1
CASSFRTGGDEKLFF
TGCGCCAGCAGCTTCAGGACAGGGGGGGATGAAAAACTGTTTTTT
>NA|TRBJ2-3|TRBV5-1
CASSLERSTDTQYF
TGCGCCAGCAGCTTGGAGAGGAGTACAGATACGCAGTATTTT
>NA|TRBJ2-2|TRBV19
CASSMAQGKAGELFF
TGTGCCAGTAGTATGGCGCAGGGTAAGGCCGGGGAGCTGTTTTTT
>TRBD1|TRBJ1-2|TRBV27
CASSQWGTGSGYTF
TGTGCCAGCAGTCAATGGGGGACAGGATCGGGCTACACCTTC
>NA|TRBJ1-2|TRBV5-1
CASRANYGYTF
TGCGCCAGCCGGGCTAACTATGGCTACACCTTC
>TRBD2|TRBJ2-1|TRBV5-1
CASTPAGLHNEQFF
TGCGCCAGCACCCCAGCGGGATTACACAATGAGCAGTTCTTC
>NA|TRBJ1-2|TRBV7-3
CASSPGTTNGYTF
TGTGCCAGCAGCCCAGGGACAACGAATGGCTACACCTTC
>TRBD1|TRBJ1-2|TRBV7-2
CASSLAPGQGSEGYTF
TGTGCCAGCAGCTTAGCGCCGGGACAGGGTAGTGAGGGCTACACCTTC